A single sample gave rise to the 10 T cell receptor beta chains below, sequenced in a study of human T cells and chemical hapten exposure. Documented time point: pre-sensitization, week 0. Treatment of the sample: therapeutic diphenylcyclopropenone sensitization with weekly scalp DPC. Each CDR3 protein gets one entry after TCRdb re-called the RACE reads with MiXCR. The sample yields a few hundred thousand distinct CDR3 sequences, more than 6.5% seen once. The source was whole blood, collected in connection with sensitization to the hapten diphenylcyclopropenone (DPC). The receptor set was obtained from a woman aged 40-49 years with alopecia areata. Some clones in this sample may be carry-over from other donors' samples.

This clonotype showed up just once. V is TRBV5-4 and J is TRBJ1-3, with TRBD1 matching over 7 bases. Germline V gene sequence: CDR1 SGHNT, CDR2 YYREEE (reference sequence). This CDR3 has 16 amino acids. With 4 bases clipped from V and 0 bases from J, the junction kept 7 bases outside the gene matches. Written as DNA, the CDR3 is TGTGCCAGCAGCCCAGGGGGGACGAGCTCTGGAAACACCATATATTTT. Its translation: CASSPGGTSSGNTIYF.

This clonotype was recorded a few times. The chain carries TRBV7-9 and TRBJ2-1; D assignment may be TRBD1 or TRBD2 (5 bases each). The CDR3 covers 16 residues. Germline V CDR1 and CDR2: SEHNR, FQNEAQ (reference sequence). Deletions cut 5 bases from V and 4 bases from J, with 18 bases between. The DNA of the CDR3 is TGTGCCAGCAGCCCTAGTGGGGGTAGAGTATACAATGAGCAGTTCTTC. It encodes CASSPSGGRVYNEQFF.

This clonotype turned up a few times. The chain has TRBV28 and TRBJ2-5, with D uncertain. This CDR3 is built from 13 residues. Trimming took 7 bases from V and 1 from J, leaving 10 bases between them. Looked up from germline, CDR1 is MDHEN and CDR2 is SYDVKM. The CDR3 sequence is CASNGGVQETQYF. The CDR3, as DNA: TGTGCCAGCAATGGCGGAGTCCAAGAGACCCAGTACTTC.

The chain couples TRBV28 to TRBJ1-5; 9 positions match TRBD1. Germline CDR1 is MDHEN and CDR2 is SYDVKM. The CDR3 length is 17 residues. J lost 1 base, V lost 5 bases, and 9 bases had no gene match. The CDR3, as DNA: TGTGCCAGCAGTCAGGGACAGGGCATTTTAAGCAATCAGCCCCAGCATTTT. It yields the protein CASSQGQGILSNQPQHF. Full variable domain (outside the CDR3, taken from reference TRBV28 and TRBJ1-5): DVKVTQSSRYLVKRTGEKVFLECVQDMDHENMFWYRQDPGLGLRLIYFSYDVKMKEKGDIPEGYSVSREKKERFSLILESASTNQTSMYLCASSQGQGILSNQPQHFGDGTRLSIL.

V is TRBV6-2 or TRBV6-3 and J is TRBJ1-2, with 7 bases identical to TRBD1. This CDR3 spans 13 amino acids. The germline V gene encodes CDR1 MNHEY and CDR2 SVGEGT. J lost 3 bases, V lost 2 bases, and 0 bases had no gene match. CDR3 sequence reads: CASSYTGDYGYTF. CDR3 DNA: TGTGCCAGCAGTTACACAGGGGACTATGGCTACACCTTC.

The chain recombines TRBV20-1 with TRBJ2-7, with 13 positions matching TRBD2. Germline CDR1 and CDR2: DFQATT and SNEGSKA (reference sequence). The CDR3 consists of 14 residues. Unmatched junction bases numbered 7, after V lost 5 bases and J lost 6 bases. The CDR3 sequence is CSASQGLAGVEQYF. The CDR3 nucleotides are TGCAGTGCTTCCCAAGGACTAGCGGGAGTCGAGCAGTACTTC.

This clonotype has a handful of counts. The chain carries TRBV7-2 and TRBJ1-1; D ambiguous. V was cut by 2 bases and J by 7 bases, with 8 bases left in between. Germline V lookup: CDR1 SGHTA, CDR2 FQGNSA. This CDR3 has 12 residues. The CDR3 spells CASSLRRGEAFF. In DNA form, the CDR3 reads TGTGCCAGCAGCTTAAGGAGAGGTGAAGCTTTCTTT.

The chain joins TRBV3-1 to TRBJ2-1, with TRBD2 matching over 7 bases. CDR1 is LGHDT and CDR2 is YNNKEL in the germline V gene (reference sequence). Trimming at V came to 5 bases and at J to 3 bases, leaving 7 bases not matched to a gene. This CDR3 is 15 amino acids long. The CDR3 region has the DNA TGTGCCAGCAGCGGGACTACCGGGAACTACAATGAGCAGTTCTTC. It yields the protein CASSGTTGNYNEQFF.

The CDR3 sequence is CASSLSGRGEQFF. The CDR3 DNA reads TGTGCCAGCAGTTTGAGCGGGAGAGGTGAGCAGTTCTTC. This rearrangement joins TRBV28 to TRBJ2-1, with 8 bases that match TRBD2. Losses at the gene ends were 3 bases for V and 9 bases for J; bases not matched to a gene: 4. The CDR3 spans 13 residues. Looked up from germline, CDR1 is MDHEN and CDR2 is SYDVKM. Looking up the rest from reference TRBV28 and TRBJ2-1 gives the full variable domain: DVKVTQSSRYLVKRTGEKVFLECVQDMDHENMFWYRQDPGLGLRLIYFSYDVKMKEKGDIPEGYSVSREKKERFSLILESASTNQTSMYLCASSLSGRGEQFFGPGTRLTVL.

V gene TRBV28 combines with J gene TRBJ2-4; D is possibly TRBD1 (6 bases). The CDR3 covers 14 residues. Germline V lookup: CDR1 MDHEN, CDR2 SYDVKM. V gave up 5 bases and J gave up 1 base, with 9 bases separating them. The DNA for the CDR3 is TGTGCCAGCAGTCAGGGGATCGCCAAAAACATTCAGTACTTC. Translating it yields CASSQGIAKNIQYF. Full variable domain (rest looked up from reference TRBV28 and TRBJ2-4): DVKVTQSSRYLVKRTGEKVFLECVQDMDHENMFWYRQDPGLGLRLIYFSYDVKMKEKGDIPEGYSVSREKKERFSLILESASTNQTSMYLCASSQGIAKNIQYFGAGTRLSVL.